The present T cell receptor (beta chain) was sequenced within a study of glioma-infiltrating T cells after dendritic cell vaccination. Overall study context: Autologous tumor lysate-pulsed dendritic cell vaccination was given between the early 2000s and the early 2010s.

Up to 2 ug genomic DNA was used for TCRB CDR3 amplification. The PCR used 60 V beta and 13 J beta primers. Sequencing used immunoSEQ multiplex PCR; TCRdb keeps in-frame clones, though not all of them. Here the sample spans tens of thousands of clones, roughly 90% being singletons. V was cut by 3 bases and J by 4 bases, with 7 bases left in between. From germline, CDR1 is KGHSH and CDR2 LQKENI. The CDR3 covers 13 residues. This clonotype was obtained from a human donor with glioblastoma. Specimen: blood, collected before dendritic cell vaccination. V and J are TRBV18 and TRBJ1-5; D perhaps matches TRBD1 (5 bases). CDR3 bases: TGTGCCAGCTCACCCGGGGGTAATCAGCCCCAGCATTTT. Amino acids: CASSPGGNQPQHF.